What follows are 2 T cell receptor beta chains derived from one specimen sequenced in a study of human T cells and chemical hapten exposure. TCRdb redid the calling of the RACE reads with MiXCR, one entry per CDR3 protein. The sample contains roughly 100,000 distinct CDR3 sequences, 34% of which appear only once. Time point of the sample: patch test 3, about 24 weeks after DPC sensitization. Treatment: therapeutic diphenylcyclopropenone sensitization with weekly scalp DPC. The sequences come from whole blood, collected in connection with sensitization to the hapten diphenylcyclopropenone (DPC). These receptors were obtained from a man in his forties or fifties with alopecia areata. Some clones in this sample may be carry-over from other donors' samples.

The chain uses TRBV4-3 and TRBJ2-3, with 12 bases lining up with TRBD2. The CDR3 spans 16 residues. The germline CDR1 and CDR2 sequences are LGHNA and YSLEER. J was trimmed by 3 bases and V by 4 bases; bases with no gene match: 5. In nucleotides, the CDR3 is TGCGCCAGCAGCCCCACTAGCGGGAGGACGACAGATACGCAGTATTTT. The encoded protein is CASSPTSGRTTDTQYF.

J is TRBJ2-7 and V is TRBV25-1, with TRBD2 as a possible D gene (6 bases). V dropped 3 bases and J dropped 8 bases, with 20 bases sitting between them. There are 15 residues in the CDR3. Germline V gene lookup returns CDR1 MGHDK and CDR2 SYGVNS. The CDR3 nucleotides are TGTGCCAGCAGTGATGTAAGACTGCCGGCGGGGAAGCAGTACTTC. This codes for CASSDVRLPAGKQYF.